Below are 14 T cell receptor beta chains sequenced from a single sample in a study of blood T cell repertoires in COVID-19. Profiled with immunoSEQ multiplex PCR; TCRdb holds only in-frame clones, not every one. The table records roughly 280,000 clones, 83% of them present only once. The sequenced sample consisted of peripheral blood. The receptors shown here come from a man aged 60-69 years who had recovered from COVID-19.

The count of this clone is one. J is TRBJ1-2 and V is TRBV18; 9 bases are shared with TRBD1. V lost 4 bases, J lost 6 bases, and 9 bases stayed unmatched. Germline lookup yields CDR1 KGHSH and CDR2 LQKENI. CDR3 size: 15 residues. The CDR3 reads CASSQLGQGINGYTF. CDR3 bases: TGTGCCAGCTCACAACTGGGACAGGGTATAAATGGCTACACCTTC.

The rearrangement joins TRBV14 to TRBJ2-7, with 12 bases matching TRBD1. Germline V gives CDR1 SGHDN, CDR2 FVKESK. After removal of 7 bases from V and 1 base from J, the junction contained 14 bases not matched to a gene. CDR3 length: 18 residues. CDR3 nucleotides: TGTGCCAGCATGCCCGGGACAGGGGGCGGGGTTGGGTCCTACGAGCAGTACTTC. This gives the protein CASMPGTGGGVGSYEQYF.

The chain links TRBV5-6 to TRBJ1-2; no clear D gene. The CDR3 loop spans 11 amino acids. Germline CDR1 reads SGHDT; CDR2 reads YYEEEE. With 1 base removed from V and 7 bases from J, the gap between germline ends came to 5 bases. The CDR3 bases are TGTGCCAGCAGCTTGATCGGTGGCTACACCTTC. Protein sequence: CASSLIGGYTF. Filled out from reference TRBV5-6 and TRBJ1-2, the complete variable domain reads DAGVTQSPTHLIKTRGQQVTLRCSPKSGHDTVSWYQQALGQGPQFIFQYYEEEERQRGNFPDRFSGHQFPNYSSELNVNALLLGDSALYLCASSLIGGYTFGSGTRLTVV.

This clone was seen more than once but under ten times. The rearrangement uses TRBV4-1 and TRBJ2-7; D is unresolved. V shed 1 base and J shed 5 bases, with 6 bases lying between them. Germline values: CDR1 MGHRA, CDR2 YSYEKL. CDR3 length: 12 residues. The CDR3 nucleotides are TGCGCCAGCAGCCAAGTAACAAACGAGCAGTACTTC. Amino acids: CASSQVTNEQYF.

This rearrangement joins TRBV30 to TRBJ1-6, with D possibly TRBD1 on 5 matching bases. CDR1 is GTSNPN and CDR2 is SVGIG in the germline V gene (reference sequence). The CDR3 contains 13 residues. V was shortened by 2 bases and J by 5 bases, with 7 bases between the two germline ends. The CDR3 DNA is TGTGCCTGGAGTTCGACAGATAATTCACCCCTCCACTTT. Translation: CAWSSTDNSPLHF. Variable domain in full (rest from reference TRBV30 and TRBJ1-6): SQTIHQWPATLVQPVGSPLSLECTVEGTSNPNLYWYRQAAGRGLQLLFYSVGIGQISSEVPQNLSASRPQDRQFILSSKKLLLSDSGFYLCAWSSTDNSPLHFGNGTRLTVT.

V usage is TRBV18 and J usage is TRBJ2-7, with a weak D call TRBD2 (6 bases). Trimming removed 6 bases from V and 4 bases from J, with 22 bases in between. The germline V gene encodes CDR1 KGHSH and CDR2 LQKENI. This CDR3 comprises 16 residues. The CDR3, as DNA: TGTGCCAGCTCCACCTCTGGAGGGCGGGGCGCATACGAGCAGTACTTC. Protein product: CASSTSGGRGAYEQYF.

This sequence joins TRBV6-6 and TRBJ2-7; D may be TRBD1 (5 bases). This CDR3 has 14 amino acids. The germline V gene encodes CDR1 MNHNY and CDR2 SVGAGI (reference sequence). V was cut by 0 bases and J by 2 bases, with 8 bases left in between. CDR3 sequence reads: CASSYSGPPYEQYF. CDR3 sequence (DNA): TGTGCCAGCAGTTACTCGGGGCCGCCCTACGAGCAGTACTTC.

The chain uses TRBV5-6 and TRBJ2-1; a weak D match, TRBD2 (5 bases). V lost 4 bases and J lost 4, with 15 bases in between. CDR3 length: 15 amino acids. Germline CDR1 reads SGHDT; CDR2 reads YYEEEE. CDR3 DNA: TGTGCCAGCAGCGATGGACTTAAGACTTACAATGAGCAGTTCTTC. The encoded protein is CASSDGLKTYNEQFF.

V and J are TRBV28 and TRBJ1-2, with D possibly matching TRBD1 (6 bases). CDR3 length: 14 amino acids. The germline V gene encodes CDR1 MDHEN and CDR2 SYDVKM. V gave up 1 base and J gave up 4 bases, with 10 bases separating them. The CDR3 protein is CASSLSGDSYGYTF. As DNA, the CDR3 is TGTGCCAGCAGTTTATCAGGGGATTCCTATGGCTACACCTTC.

The rearrangement joins TRBV18 to TRBJ2-7; the match to TRBD2 covers 7 bases. Germline CDR1 and CDR2: KGHSH and LQKENI. J gave up 3 bases and V 1 base, and 12 bases lay outside the gene matches. CDR3 size: 17 residues. CDR3 sequence: CASSPQFSGVGVYEQYF. The CDR3 bases are TGTGCCAGCTCACCACAGTTCAGCGGGGTGGGGGTCTACGAGCAGTACTTC.

The chain recombines TRBV7-9 with TRBJ2-7, with 9 bases matching TRBD1. With 1 base clipped from V and 5 bases from J, the junction kept 6 bases outside the gene matches. The CDR3 is made up of 15 amino acids. Germline CDR1 SEHNR, CDR2 FQNEAQ (reference sequence). The CDR3 loop reads CASSLGSGQGNEQYF. The CDR3 DNA follows: TGTGCCAGCAGCTTAGGGTCGGGACAGGGAAACGAGCAGTACTTC.

The V and J genes are TRBV6-1 and TRBJ1-2; D is unclear. Germline V gene sequence: CDR1 MNHNS, CDR2 SASEGT. There are 13 residues in the CDR3. V was shortened by 5 bases and J by 4 bases, with 11 bases between the two germline ends. The CDR3 region is CASSYSPGYGYTF. CDR3 bases: TGTGCCAGCAGTTATTCCCCCGGCTATGGCTACACCTTC.

This chain links TRBV15 with TRBJ1-1; D gene ambiguous. V was shortened by 0 bases and J by 2 bases, with 7 bases between the two germline ends. The CDR3 is 14 amino acids. CDR1 is LNHNV, CDR2 YYDKDF, per germline (reference sequence). CDR3: CATSRDADNTEAFF. The CDR3 region has the DNA TGTGCCACCAGCAGAGATGCAGATAACACTGAAGCTTTCTTT. Variable domain in full (rest from reference TRBV15 and TRBJ1-1): DAMVIQNPRYQVTQFGKPVTLSCSQTLNHNVMYWYQQKSSQAPKLLFHYYDKDFNNEADTPDNFQSRRPNTSFCFLDIRSPGLGDTAMYLCATSRDADNTEAFFGQGTRLTVV.

The genes are TRBV2 and TRBJ2-7; the D gene is possibly TRBD1 (5 bases). CDR3 length: 12 residues. Per the germline V gene, CDR1 is SNHLY and CDR2 is FYNNEI. The V end lost 10 bases, the J end lost 4 bases, and 14 bases lay between the germline ends. The CDR3 reads CATGRDSYEQYF. In DNA, the CDR3 is TGTGCCACAGGCAGGGATTCGTACGAGCAGTACTTC.